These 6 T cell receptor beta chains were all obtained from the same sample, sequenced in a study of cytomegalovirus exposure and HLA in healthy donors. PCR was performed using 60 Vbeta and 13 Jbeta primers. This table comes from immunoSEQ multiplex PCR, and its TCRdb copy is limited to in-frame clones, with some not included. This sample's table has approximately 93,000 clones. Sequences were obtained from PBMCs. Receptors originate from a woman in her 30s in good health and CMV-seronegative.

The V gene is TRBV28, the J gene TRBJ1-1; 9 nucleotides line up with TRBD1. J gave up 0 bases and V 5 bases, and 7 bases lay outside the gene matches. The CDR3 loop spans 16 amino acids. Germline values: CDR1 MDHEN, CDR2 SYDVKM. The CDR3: CASSGRDRAMNTEAFF. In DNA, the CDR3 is TGTGCCAGCAGTGGAAGGGACAGGGCCATGAACACTGAAGCTTTCTTT.

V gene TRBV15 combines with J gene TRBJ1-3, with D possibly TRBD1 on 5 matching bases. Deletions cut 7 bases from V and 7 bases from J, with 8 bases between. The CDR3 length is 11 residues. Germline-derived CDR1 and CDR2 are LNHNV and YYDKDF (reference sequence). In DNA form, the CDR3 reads TGTGCCACCAACGGGGGGAACACCATATATTTT. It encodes CATNGGNTIYF.

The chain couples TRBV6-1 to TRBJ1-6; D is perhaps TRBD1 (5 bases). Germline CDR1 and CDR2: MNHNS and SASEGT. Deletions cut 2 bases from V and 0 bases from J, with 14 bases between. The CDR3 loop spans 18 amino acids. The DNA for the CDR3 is TGTGCCAGCAGTGAAAGAGACAGCTTTAGCTCCTATAATTCACCCCTCCACTTT. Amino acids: CASSERDSFSSYNSPLHF.

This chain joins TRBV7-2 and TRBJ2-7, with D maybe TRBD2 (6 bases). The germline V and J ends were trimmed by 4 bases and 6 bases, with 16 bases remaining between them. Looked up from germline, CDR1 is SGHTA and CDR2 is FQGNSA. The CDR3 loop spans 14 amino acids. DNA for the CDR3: TGTGCCAGCAGCTCCACTAGCCTCAACGGCGAGCAGTACTTC. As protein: CASSSTSLNGEQYF.

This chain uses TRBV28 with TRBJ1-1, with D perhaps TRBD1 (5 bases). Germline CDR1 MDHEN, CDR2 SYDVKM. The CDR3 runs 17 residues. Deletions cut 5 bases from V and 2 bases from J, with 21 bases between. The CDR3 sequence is CASSTIGTARANTEAFF. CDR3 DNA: TGTGCCAGCAGTACTATAGGTACCGCCAGGGCTAACACTGAAGCTTTCTTT. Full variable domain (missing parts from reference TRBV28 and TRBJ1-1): DVKVTQSSRYLVKRTGEKVFLECVQDMDHENMFWYRQDPGLGLRLIYFSYDVKMKEKGDIPEGYSVSREKKERFSLILESASTNQTSMYLCASSTIGTARANTEAFFGQGTRLTVV.

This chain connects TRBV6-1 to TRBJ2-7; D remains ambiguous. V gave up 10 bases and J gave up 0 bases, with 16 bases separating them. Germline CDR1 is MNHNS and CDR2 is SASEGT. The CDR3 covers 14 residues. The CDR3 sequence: CAISLNSLSYEQYF. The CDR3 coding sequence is TGTGCCATCTCATTGAACAGCCTCTCCTACGAGCAGTACTTC.